Shown below are 29 T cell receptor beta chains from a single sample sequenced in a study of cytomegalovirus exposure and HLA in healthy donors. The protocol was immunoSEQ multiplex PCR, while the TCRdb copy is restricted to in-frame clones and leaves out a portion. The repertoire holds roughly 220,000 clones, approximately 88% seen once, with 11% to 15% in the top ten. Sequences were obtained from PBMCs. The receptor source for this set is a woman in her 30s in good health and CMV-seropositive.

The chain joins TRBV6-1 to TRBJ2-7; 7 bases line up with TRBD1. CDR1 MNHNS and CDR2 SASEGT come from the germline V gene. Trimming at V came to 4 bases and at J to 2 bases, leaving 2 bases not matched to a gene. This CDR3 spans 13 amino acids. CDR3 region: CASSVRGPYEQYF. The CDR3 DNA reads TGTGCCAGCAGTGTGAGGGGGCCCTACGAGCAGTACTTC.

The genes are TRBV5-1 and TRBJ1-3; D ambiguous. The CDR3 runs to 16 residues. Germline lookup yields CDR1 SGHRS and CDR2 YFSETQ. The V end lost 0 bases, the J end lost 0 bases, and 10 bases lay between the germline ends. CDR3 loop: CASSLGQAASGNTIYF. As DNA, the CDR3 is TGCGCCAGCAGCTTGGGTCAGGCTGCCTCTGGAAACACCATATATTTT. The variable domain in full, with the rest retrieved from reference TRBV5-1 and TRBJ1-3, is KAGVTQTPRYLIKTRGQQVTLSCSPISGHRSVSWYQQTPGQGLQFLFEYFSETQRNKGNFPGRFSGRQFSNSRSEMNVSTLELGDSALYLCASSLGQAASGNTIYFGEGSWLTVV.

The rearrangement joins TRBV30 to TRBJ1-1; 8 nucleotides line up with TRBD1. CDR3 length: 14 residues. Germline trimming cut 4 bases from V and 0 bases from J; bases unmatched to any gene: 4. Germline lookup yields CDR1 GTSNPN and CDR2 SVGIG (reference sequence). For the CDR3, the DNA is TGTGCCTGGAACCCGACAGGGGTGAACACTGAAGCTTTCTTT. Protein sequence: CAWNPTGVNTEAFF.

The chain uses TRBV7-3 and TRBJ2-1; maybe TRBD1 (5 bases). Trimming stripped 4 bases from V and 5 bases from J, with 12 bases between. The CDR3 loop spans 14 amino acids. Germline V gene data show CDR1 as SGHTA and CDR2 as FQGTGA. The CDR3 DNA reads as TGTGCCAGCAGCTCTTTCGGCAGGGACAATGAGCAGTTCTTC. This codes for CASSSFGRDNEQFF.

The V and J genes are TRBV18 and TRBJ2-7, with a weak D call TRBD2 (5 bases). The germline V gene encodes CDR1 KGHSH and CDR2 LQKENI. Trimming shortened V by 5 bases and J by 12 bases, and 20 bases separated the two germline ends. The CDR3 has 13 amino acids. CDR3: CASSSTQDWRWYF. As DNA, the CDR3 is TGTGCCAGCTCATCGACCCAGGACTGGAGGTGGTACTTC.

The chain is built from TRBV29-1 and TRBJ1-5; no clear D gene. The V and J ends lost 5 bases and 3 bases respectively, with 11 bases between them. The CDR3 runs to 13 residues. CDR1 is SQVTM and CDR2 is ANQGSEA in the germline V gene. In nucleotides, the CDR3 is TGCAGCGTTTTGCCGGGCCCCAATCAGCCCCAGCATTTT. This translates into CSVLPGPNQPQHF.

The gene calls are TRBV28 and TRBJ2-1; no definite D call. The germline V gene has CDR1 MDHEN and CDR2 SYDVKM. Trimming left V 1 base short and J 6 bases short, with 7 bases between. The CDR3 contains 13 residues. In nucleotides, the CDR3 is TGTGCCAGCAGTTTATTGGATTTCAATGAGCAGTTCTTC. Translated: CASSLLDFNEQFF.

CDR3 bases: TGCGCCAGCAGCCAAAAAGAGGCCGGGGAGCTGTTTTTT. Protein: CASSQKEAGELFF. V is TRBV4-3 and J is TRBJ2-2; no clear D gene. The germline CDR1 and CDR2 sequences are LGHNA and YSLEER. CDR3 length: 13 residues. The V end was cut by 2 bases, the J end by 6 bases, with 7 bases between.

The V and J genes are TRBV27 and TRBJ2-3, with 9 bases lining up with TRBD2. CDR3 length: 18 amino acids. Per the germline V gene, CDR1 is MNHEY and CDR2 is SMNVEV (reference sequence). The junction had 18 bases not matched to a gene; V was cut back by 9 bases and J by 2 bases. The CDR3 loop reads CASRSVGLAGPSTDTQYF. CDR3 in DNA: TGTGCCAGTAGATCGGTGGGGCTAGCGGGACCATCCACAGATACGCAGTATTTT.

This clone was seen more than once but under ten times. The chain joins TRBV27 to TRBJ2-6; the D gene is possibly TRBD1 (5 bases). Germline CDR1 and CDR2: MNHEY and SMNVEV (reference sequence). Trimming removed 5 bases at V and 1 base at J, with 12 bases between. This CDR3 has 16 amino acids. CDR3 sequence: CASSPPGISGANVLTF. The CDR3, as DNA: TGTGCCAGCAGTCCTCCAGGGATATCTGGGGCCAACGTCCTGACTTTC. Full variable domain (outside the CDR3, taken from reference TRBV27 and TRBJ2-6): EAQVTQNPRYLITVTGKKLTVTCSQNMNHEYMSWYRQDPGLGLRQIYYSMNVEVTDKGDVPEGYKVSRKEKRNFPLILESPSPNQTSLYFCASSPPGISGANVLTFGAGSRLTVL.

The V call is TRBV5-1, the J call TRBJ1-2; 9 positions match TRBD1. After removal of 4 bases from V and 0 bases from J, the junction contained 7 bases not matched to a gene. This CDR3 spans 16 amino acids. CDR1 SGHRS and CDR2 YFSETQ come from the germline V gene. CDR3: CASSPGDREANYGYTF. CDR3 DNA sequence: TGCGCCAGCAGCCCGGGGGACAGGGAAGCTAACTATGGCTACACCTTC.

The chain employs TRBV14 and TRBJ2-7; D remains unclear. Germline CDR1 SGHDN, CDR2 FVKESK. Trimming cost V 1 base and J 0 bases, with 13 bases left between them. This CDR3 is 16 amino acids long. The CDR3 loop reads CASSQASGRSSYEQYF. The CDR3 region has the DNA TGTGCCAGCAGCCAAGCTTCCGGCCGGAGCTCCTACGAGCAGTACTTC.

This chain connects TRBV29-1 to TRBJ2-7; 10 bases line up with TRBD1. This CDR3 is built from 13 residues. The germline V gene encodes CDR1 SQVTM and CDR2 ANQGSEA. With V trimmed by 6 bases and J by 2 bases, 4 bases remained unmatched. The CDR3 sequence is CSVGDRGAYEQYF. CDR3 nucleotides: TGCAGCGTGGGGGACAGGGGAGCCTACGAGCAGTACTTC.

This clone showed up just a few times. V gene TRBV10-1 combines with J gene TRBJ1-1; TRBD1 matches 7 bases. Germline V gene data show CDR1 as WNHNN and CDR2 as SYGVQD (reference sequence). This CDR3 spans 13 amino acids. V shed 1 base and J 7 bases; nucleotides not matched to a gene: 3. CDR3 in DNA: TGCGCCAGCAGTGAGTACCGGGACAGTGAAGCTTTCTTT. This translates into CASSEYRDSEAFF.

The CDR3 sequence is CASSPGTGGYGYTF. The CDR3 region has the DNA TGTGCCAGTAGTCCTGGGACCGGGGGCTATGGCTACACCTTC. This chain connects TRBV19 to TRBJ1-2; tentatively, D is TRBD1 (5 bases). This CDR3 contains 14 residues. Trimming left V 5 bases short and J 4 bases short, with 14 bases between. CDR1 and CDR2 (germline): LNHDA, SQIVND (reference sequence).

This clone has a single count. The J gene is TRBJ2-7, the V gene TRBV6-5, with TRBD1 identical over 10 bases. Germline assignment: CDR1 MNHEY and CDR2 SVGAGI. After removal of 5 bases from V and 7 bases from J, the junction contained 8 bases not matched to a gene. The CDR3 totals 14 residues. CDR3 protein: CASSPGTGVREQYF. The CDR3, as DNA: TGTGCCAGCAGTCCCGGGACAGGGGTTCGAGAGCAGTACTTC.

This clone was recorded once. CDR3: CASIQKYNEQFF. The CDR3 DNA reads as TGTGCCAGCATACAGAAGTACAATGAGCAGTTCTTC. The chain uses TRBV27 and TRBJ2-1; the D is unclear. This CDR3 spans 12 amino acids. V shed 7 bases and J shed 4 bases, with 8 bases lying between them. Germline V gene data show CDR1 as MNHEY and CDR2 as SMNVEV (reference sequence).

The genes are TRBV9 and TRBJ1-5, with TRBD1 matching 9 bases. J lost 5 bases, V lost 0 bases, and 12 bases had no gene match. The CDR3 has 18 amino acids. Looked up from germline, CDR1 is SGDLS and CDR2 is YYNGEE. In DNA form, the CDR3 reads TGTGCCAGCAGCGTAGAGGGACACCGGGACAGGGTACATCAGCCCCAGCATTTT. Translation: CASSVEGHRDRVHQPQHF. Filled out from reference TRBV9 and TRBJ1-5, the complete variable domain reads DSGVTQTPKHLITATGQRVTLRCSPRSGDLSVYWYQQSLDQGLQFLIQYYNGEERAKGNILERFSAQQFPDLHSELNLSSLELGDSALYFCASSVEGHRDRVHQPQHFGDGTRLSIL.

This clone came up once. The gene calls are TRBV5-1 and TRBJ2-2; the match to TRBD1 covers 8 bases. J lost 1 base, V lost 1 base, and 3 bases had no gene match. The length of the CDR3 is 16 residues. The V gene's germline CDR1 is SGHRS and CDR2 YFSETQ. Written as DNA, the CDR3 is TGCGCCAGCAGCTTGTTTGGGACAGGGAACACCGGGGAGCTGTTTTTT. Protein product: CASSLFGTGNTGELFF.

This chain joins TRBV5-1 and TRBJ1-2; D is uncertain. The CDR3 runs to 12 residues. V was shortened by 2 bases and J by 7 bases, with 9 bases between the two germline ends. Germline V gene data show CDR1 as SGHRS and CDR2 as YFSETQ. CDR3 sequence reads: CASSFQSSGYTF. As DNA, the CDR3 is TGCGCCAGCAGCTTTCAGTCCTCTGGCTACACCTTC.

The V call is TRBV28, the J call TRBJ2-7; 16 nucleotides match TRBD2. Per germline, CDR1 MDHEN and CDR2 SYDVKM. The CDR3 is made up of 18 amino acids. V lost 5 bases and J lost 5; bases outside the gene matches: 12. The CDR3 loop is CASSTTIPGTSGRDEQYF. The CDR3 bases are TGTGCCAGCAGTACCACCATCCCCGGGACTAGCGGGAGGGACGAGCAGTACTTC. The full variable domain, with the rest looked up from reference TRBV28 and TRBJ2-7, is DVKVTQSSRYLVKRTGEKVFLECVQDMDHENMFWYRQDPGLGLRLIYFSYDVKMKEKGDIPEGYSVSREKKERFSLILESASTNQTSMYLCASSTTIPGTSGRDEQYFGPGTRLTVT.

The rearrangement joins TRBV11-2 to TRBJ2-7; TRBD2 matches at 8 bases. Germline V gene sequence: CDR1 SGHAT, CDR2 FQNNGV. The CDR3 has 15 amino acids. V gave up 1 base and J gave up 6 bases; unmatched junction bases: 8. DNA for the CDR3: TGTGCCAGCAGCTTAGGGCCAGCGGGAGAAAGCGAGCAGTACTTC. Its protein is CASSLGPAGESEQYF.

The rearrangement joins TRBV27 to TRBJ1-1; D not resolved. Germline V gene lookup returns CDR1 MNHEY and CDR2 SMNVEV (reference sequence). The ends were cut back, 2 bases at V and 0 bases at J, with 16 bases in the middle. This CDR3 contains 17 residues. The CDR3 DNA reads as TGTGCCAGCAGTTTAGACCCCCCCCTCCTTATGAACACTGAAGCTTTCTTT. Its protein is CASSLDPPLLMNTEAFF.

The chain carries TRBV6-1 and TRBJ1-5, with a tentative D call TRBD1 (5 bases). The CDR3 loop spans 20 amino acids. Trimming took off 0 bases at V and 3 bases at J, with 24 bases between the two ends. CDR1 MNHNS and CDR2 SASEGT come from the germline V gene. The CDR3 DNA reads TGTGCCAGCAGTGAAGCCCCAATACGACGAGCACAGGCCAACAATCAGCCCCAGCATTTT. It translates to CASSEAPIRRAQANNQPQHF.

The chain employs TRBV30 and TRBJ1-2, with D hard to call. The germline CDR1 and CDR2 sequences are GTSNPN and SVGIG (reference sequence). V lost 0 bases and J 4 bases, leaving 12 bases between the germline ends. The CDR3 is 14 amino acids. The CDR3 region has the DNA TGTGCCTGGAGTGTAACTGTTGCCGTCTATGGCTACACCTTC. Translated, it gives CAWSVTVAVYGYTF. Supplemented by reference TRBV30 and TRBJ1-2, the full variable domain reads SQTIHQWPATLVQPVGSPLSLECTVEGTSNPNLYWYRQAAGRGLQLLFYSVGIGQISSEVPQNLSASRPQDRQFILSSKKLLLSDSGFYLCAWSVTVAVYGYTFGSGTRLTVV.

The rearrangement uses TRBV29-1 and TRBJ2-7; no definite D call. Germline V gene data show CDR1 as SQVTM and CDR2 as ANQGSEA. The V and J ends lost 4 bases and 0 bases respectively, with 10 bases between them. CDR3 length: 13 amino acids. The CDR3 region has the DNA TGCAGCGTTGTCCCCGGGTACTCCTACGAGCAGTACTTC. Protein sequence: CSVVPGYSYEQYF.

The chain is built from TRBV30 and TRBJ2-7; TRBD2 agrees at 9 bases. The CDR3 totals 15 residues. The germline V gene encodes CDR1 GTSNPN and CDR2 SVGIG (reference sequence). Trimming at V came to 1 base and at J to 2 bases, leaving 6 bases not matched to a gene. The DNA of the CDR3 is TGTGCCTGGAGTGGACTAGCGGAAGCCCCCTACGAGCAGTACTTC. This gives the protein CAWSGLAEAPYEQYF.

This chain connects TRBV2 to TRBJ2-2; 8 nucleotides align to TRBD2. CDR1 SNHLY and CDR2 FYNNEI come from the germline V gene. The CDR3 runs 14 residues. Unmatched junction bases numbered 7, after V lost 7 bases and J lost 6 bases. CDR3 in DNA: TGTGCCAGCATGCTGGCGGGAGGTGCCGGGGAGCTGTTTTTT. Translation gives CASMLAGGAGELFF. The full variable domain, in which reference TRBV2 and TRBJ2-2 provide the parts outside the CDR3, is EPEVTQTPSHQVTQMGQEVILRCVPISNHLYFYWYRQILGQKVEFLVSFYNNEISEKSEIFDDQFSVERPDGSNFTLKIRSTKLEDSAMYFCASMLAGGAGELFFGEGSRLTVL.

The V call is TRBV20-1, the J call TRBJ2-7; D is uncertain. The CDR3 runs 10 residues. The germline V gene encodes CDR1 DFQATT and CDR2 SNEGSKA (reference sequence). Trimming left V 4 bases short and J 4 bases short, with 5 bases between. The CDR3 is CSAIGYEQYF. CDR3 bases: TGCAGTGCTATAGGTTACGAGCAGTACTTC.